These T cell receptor beta chains were read from a single sample in a study of T cells after yellow fever vaccination. TCRdb redid the calling of the 5' RACE reads with MiXCR, one entry per CDR3 protein. The profile shows around 550,000 distinct CDR3 sequences, under 25% of them singletons. This specimen consisted of PBMCs, obtained 15 days after the yellow fever booster vaccination. These TCRs come from a young man who received the YFV17D yellow fever vaccine. Each CDR3 is given with its conserved first and last residue. The order of the fields is V gene, D gene, clone size, J gene, CDR3 protein, CDR3 DNA. A D gene is named only where the DNA matches it firmly. Size is stated for part of the rows, as once, few or many counts, or as a class when the clone is expanded.

TRBV27	-	-	TRBJ2-1	CASSLVGPDEQFF	TGTGCCAGCAGTTTAGTCGGCCCCGATGAGCAGTTCTTC
TRBV5-6	TRBD2	few	TRBJ2-1	CASSVGLAGTGGIYNEQFF	TGTGCCAGCAGCGTAGGACTAGCGGGAACAGGGGGGATCTACAATGAGCAGTTCTTC
TRBV12-3/TRBV12-4	-	few	TRBJ2-7	CASSREDRGTYEQYF	TGTGCCAGCTCGCGGGAGGACAGGGGAACCTACGAGCAGTACTTC
TRBV20-1	-	few	TRBJ2-5	CSAWTVAETQYF	TGCAGTGCCTGGACAGTCGCAGAGACCCAGTACTTC
TRBV12-3/TRBV12-4	-	few	TRBJ2-1	CASSSGLPYNEQFF	TGTGCCAGCAGTTCAGGTTTACCCTACAATGAGCAGTTCTTC
TRBV7-3	-	-	TRBJ2-1	CASSPGPPAHEQFF	TGTGCCAGCAGCCCAGGACCGCCGGCCCATGAGCAGTTCTTC
TRBV10-2	-	-	TRBJ2-1	CASSENRVNEQFF	TGCGCCAGCAGTGAGAACAGGGTGAATGAGCAGTTCTTC
TRBV19	-	-	TRBJ2-6	CASSIDNVLTF	TGTGCCAGTAGTATAGACAACGTCCTGACTTTC
TRBV5-1	-	many	TRBJ2-7	CASGGLGYEQYF	TGCGCCAGCGGAGGCTTGGGCTACGAGCAGTACTTC
TRBV20-1	TRBD2	many	TRBJ2-3	CSAFSGPSTDTQYF	TGCAGTGCCTTTAGCGGGCCTAGCACAGATACGCAGTATTTT
TRBV6-5	TRBD2	few	TRBJ2-7	CASSYRADGTINSYEQYF	TGTGCCAGCAGTTACCGAGCCGACGGGACTATCAACTCCTACGAGCAGTACTTC
TRBV7-9	-	few	TRBJ2-2	CASSLYSGAGELFF	TGTGCCAGCAGCCTCTATTCGGGCGCCGGGGAGCTGTTTTTT
TRBV28	TRBD1	few	TRBJ2-5	CASSLPTGVSETQYF	TGTGCCAGCAGTTTGCCGACAGGGGTTAGCGAGACCCAGTACTTC
TRBV15	-	-	TRBJ2-2	CATSSPKGGLTGELFF	TGTGCCACCAGTTCACCCAAGGGAGGTTTAACCGGGGAGCTGTTTTTT
TRBV5-1	-	few	TRBJ2-7	CASSKTTGRVSYEQYF	TGCGCCAGCAGCAAAACGACCGGTAGGGTTTCCTACGAGCAGTACTTC
TRBV30	-	-	TRBJ1-6	CAWKGLGNSPLHF	TGTGCCTGGAAAGGGCTCGGTAATTCACCCCTCCACTTT
TRBV18	TRBD1	few	TRBJ1-5	CASSPDRGFQPQHF	TGTGCCAGCTCACCCGACAGGGGGTTTCAGCCCCAGCATTTT
TRBV7-2	TRBD2	few	TRBJ2-5	CASSSSGLAGGWVYF	TGTGCCAGCAGCTCCTCGGGACTAGCGGGAGGTTGGGTGTACTTC
TRBV7-9	-	once	TRBJ2-6	CASSLWISGANVLTF	TGTGCCAGCAGCTTATGGATCTCTGGGGCCAACGTCCTGACTTTC
TRBV5-1	-	few	TRBJ1-4	CASSLEPQSEKLFF	TGCGCCAGCAGCTTGGAACCTCAGAGTGAAAAACTGTTTTTT
TRBV6-2/TRBV6-3	-	few	TRBJ2-1	CASSGGSNNEQFF	TGTGCCAGCAGTGGGGGGTCTAACAATGAGCAGTTCTTC
TRBV5-1	-	few	TRBJ2-1	CASSQNNNEQFF	TGCGCCAGCAGCCAAAACAACAATGAGCAGTTCTTC
TRBV6-5	-	-	TRBJ2-1	CASSYADSYNEQFF	TGTGCCAGCAGTTACGCCGACTCCTACAATGAGCAGTTCTTC
TRBV5-4	-	few	TRBJ2-5	CASSLAGQTLQETQYF	TGTGCCAGCAGCTTGGCGGGTCAGACCCTCCAAGAGACCCAGTACTTC
TRBV7-7	-	few	TRBJ2-1	CASSARPAGLYNEQFF	TGTGCCAGCAGCGCTCGTCCAGCGGGCCTTTACAATGAGCAGTTCTTC
TRBV25-1	-	-	TRBJ2-1	CASKWDNEQFF	TGTGCCAGTAAGTGGGACAATGAGCAGTTCTTC
TRBV4-3	-	-	TRBJ2-3	CASSQDFFVGSGQYF	TGCGCCAGCAGCCAAGATTTCTTCGTGGGTTCCGGGCAGTATTTT
TRBV5-1	-	few	TRBJ1-3	CASSSGGSSGNTIYF	TGCGCCAGCAGCTCGGGAGGCAGCTCTGGAAACACCATATATTTT
TRBV3-1	-	once	TRBJ2-2	CASSQAGLIGELFF	TGTGCCAGCAGCCAAGCTGGTTTAATCGGGGAGCTGTTTTTT
TRBV12-3/TRBV12-4	-	few	TRBJ1-2	CASSFRDYGYTF	TGTGCCAGCAGTTTTAGAGATTATGGCTACACCTTC
TRBV20-1	-	-	TRBJ2-2	CSARAGLGELFF	TGCAGTGCTAGAGCGGGTCTCGGGGAGCTGTTTTTT
TRBV7-9	-	-	TRBJ2-3	CASSLAASRSTDTQYF	TGTGCCAGCAGCTTAGCGGCTAGCAGAAGCACAGATACGCAGTATTTT
TRBV5-1	-	-	TRBJ1-5	CASSFGPIDQPQHF	TGCGCCAGCAGTTTCGGACCGATTGATCAGCCCCAGCATTTT
TRBV5-5	-	-	TRBJ2-1	CASSVAGPSYNEQFF	TGTGCCAGCAGCGTAGCTGGTCCATCCTACAATGAGCAGTTCTTC
TRBV5-4	TRBD1	few	TRBJ2-1	CASSLRDSSNEQFF	TGTGCCAGCAGCTTGCGGGACAGTTCCAATGAGCAGTTCTTC